Listed below are T cell receptor beta chains from one sample, sequenced in a study of blood T cell repertoires in COVID-19. Assay used: immunoSEQ multiplex PCR; TCRdb lists only in-frame clones, some missing. Of 85,000 to 120,000 clones in the sample, 87% were seen once. Sequencing was performed on peripheral blood. All receptors derive from a man between 45 and 60 years old with active COVID-19. Both conserved end residues are part of each CDR3. Each record gives: clone size, J gene, D gene, V gene, CDR3 DNA, CDR3 protein. D genes are given only for firm matches. Not all rows give a size; the values are once, few, many and, for expanded clones, a class.

clone_size: few
j_call: TRBJ1-4
d_call: TRBD1
v_call: TRBV27
cdr3_nt: TGTGCCAGCAGTTTATCGCCCACAGGGGGAGGCGGTGAAAAACTGTTTTTT
cdr3_aa: CASSLSPTGGGGEKLFF

clone_size: .
j_call: TRBJ1-1
d_call: .
v_call: TRBV3-1/TRBV3-2
cdr3_nt: TGTGCCAGCAGCCGAACTCCGGTGTCCACTGAAGCTTTCTTT
cdr3_aa: CASSRTPVSTEAFF

clone_size: .
j_call: TRBJ2-7
d_call: .
v_call: TRBV5-4
cdr3_nt: TGTGCCAGCAGCTTGTGGGGCCTTACCTTCTACGAGCAGTACTTC
cdr3_aa: CASSLWGLTFYEQYF

clone_size: .
j_call: TRBJ2-3
d_call: .
v_call: TRBV5-5
cdr3_nt: TGTGCCAGCAGCTTGGAGGGTCAGGGGCAGTATTTT
cdr3_aa: CASSLEGQGQYF

clone_size: .
j_call: TRBJ1-1
d_call: .
v_call: TRBV6-5
cdr3_nt: TGTGCCAGCAGTTACGGTTCAGTTTTGAACACTGAAGCTTTCTTT
cdr3_aa: CASSYGSVLNTEAFF

clone_size: .
j_call: TRBJ1-2
d_call: TRBD1
v_call: TRBV3-1/TRBV3-2
cdr3_nt: TGTGCCAGCAGCCAGGGACAGGGGTCTGGCTACACCTTC
cdr3_aa: CASSQGQGSGYTF

clone_size: .
j_call: TRBJ2-5
d_call: .
v_call: TRBV20-1
cdr3_nt: TGCAGTGCTCAACAAGAGACCCAGTACTTC
cdr3_aa: CSAQQETQYF

clone_size: .
j_call: TRBJ2-5
d_call: .
v_call: TRBV7-7
cdr3_nt: TGTGCCAGCAGCTCTGGACTTGTAGAGACCCAGTACTTC
cdr3_aa: CASSSGLVETQYF

clone_size: .
j_call: TRBJ2-1
d_call: .
v_call: TRBV6-5
cdr3_nt: TGTGCCAGCCACACTGGGGCCGCCCAGGAGCAGTTCTTC
cdr3_aa: CASHTGAAQEQFF

clone_size: .
j_call: TRBJ2-5
d_call: TRBD2
v_call: TRBV7-9
cdr3_nt: TGTGCCAGCAGCCAGCAAACGCGGGGGGTGGAGACCCAGTACTTC
cdr3_aa: CASSQQTRGVETQYF

clone_size: once
j_call: TRBJ1-2
d_call: .
v_call: TRBV6-5
cdr3_nt: TGTGCCAGCAGTTACTGGCAGGGGACAACATATGGCTACACCTTC
cdr3_aa: CASSYWQGTTYGYTF

clone_size: .
j_call: TRBJ2-3
d_call: .
v_call: TRBV19
cdr3_nt: TGTGCCAGTAGTATTAGCCAGGGTAATTCAGATACGCAGTATTTT
cdr3_aa: CASSISQGNSDTQYF

clone_size: .
j_call: TRBJ2-2
d_call: .
v_call: TRBV11-3
cdr3_nt: TGTGCCAGCGGTCCAAGGGGCACCGGGGAGCTGTTTTTT
cdr3_aa: CASGPRGTGELFF

clone_size: .
j_call: TRBJ2-3
d_call: .
v_call: TRBV6-4
cdr3_nt: TGTGCCAGCAGTGACACAGGGTACACAGATACGCAGTATTTT
cdr3_aa: CASSDTGYTDTQYF

clone_size: .
j_call: TRBJ1-3
d_call: .
v_call: TRBV15
cdr3_nt: TGTGCCACCAGCCGAGGGGGGGAAGACACCATATATTTT
cdr3_aa: CATSRGGEDTIYF

clone_size: .
j_call: TRBJ2-7
d_call: .
v_call: TRBV2
cdr3_nt: TGTGCCAGCAGTGACCTACAGGGCTACGAGCAGTACTTC
cdr3_aa: CASSDLQGYEQYF

clone_size: once
j_call: TRBJ2-1
d_call: TRBD2
v_call: TRBV30
cdr3_nt: TGTGCCTGGAGTGGGGGACTAGCGGGGCGCAATGAGCAGTTCTTC
cdr3_aa: CAWSGGLAGRNEQFF

clone_size: .
j_call: TRBJ2-5
d_call: TRBD1
v_call: TRBV30
cdr3_nt: TGTGCCTGGAGGCTAATGACAGGGGCATCGAAGACCCAGTACTTC
cdr3_aa: CAWRLMTGASKTQYF

clone_size: .
j_call: TRBJ2-7
d_call: .
v_call: TRBV6-5
cdr3_nt: TGTGCCAGCAGTTACTCGGCGGGGTGGGACGAGCAGTACTTC
cdr3_aa: CASSYSAGWDEQYF

clone_size: .
j_call: TRBJ1-5
d_call: .
v_call: TRBV6-6
cdr3_nt: TGTGCCAGCAGCCACGGAGGGGCGCCGGACGAGCCCCAGCATTTT
cdr3_aa: CASSHGGAPDEPQHF

clone_size: .
j_call: TRBJ2-2
d_call: .
v_call: TRBV6-5
cdr3_nt: TGTGCCAGCAGAAAAGACAGGAACACCGGGGAGCTGTTTTTT
cdr3_aa: CASRKDRNTGELFF

clone_size: .
j_call: TRBJ2-2
d_call: .
v_call: TRBV5-1
cdr3_nt: TGCGCCAGCAGCTCCGGCAGGGGTTGGAACACCGGGGAGCTGTTTTTT
cdr3_aa: CASSSGRGWNTGELFF

clone_size: .
j_call: TRBJ2-7
d_call: TRBD1
v_call: TRBV6-6
cdr3_nt: TGTGCCAGCAGTAGAGGGACAGGGGGTCTCTACGAGCAGTACTTC
cdr3_aa: CASSRGTGGLYEQYF

clone_size: .
j_call: TRBJ2-5
d_call: TRBD2
v_call: TRBV6-4
cdr3_nt: TGTGCCAGCAGTAAACTAGCGGGCCTCCAAGAGACCCAGTACTTC
cdr3_aa: CASSKLAGLQETQYF

clone_size: .
j_call: TRBJ2-7
d_call: TRBD1
v_call: TRBV5-1
cdr3_nt: TGCGCCAGCAGCAAAGACCCGCCGGGACAGGGGAATTACGAGCAGTACTTC
cdr3_aa: CASSKDPPGQGNYEQYF

clone_size: .
j_call: TRBJ2-7
d_call: .
v_call: TRBV18
cdr3_nt: TGTGCCAGCTCAACCCCCCCGGCCTACGAGCAGTACTTC
cdr3_aa: CASSTPPAYEQYF

clone_size: once
j_call: TRBJ1-6
d_call: TRBD1
v_call: TRBV23-1
cdr3_nt: TGCGCCAGCAGACTACAGGGGTTGCCACCCCTCCACTTT
cdr3_aa: CASRLQGLPPLHF

clone_size: .
j_call: TRBJ2-2
d_call: .
v_call: TRBV7-9
cdr3_nt: TGTGCCAGCAGCTTAGGACTAGGAAAGGCCGGGGAGCTGTTTTTT
cdr3_aa: CASSLGLGKAGELFF

clone_size: .
j_call: TRBJ1-6
d_call: .
v_call: TRBV30
cdr3_nt: TGTGCCTGGAGTGCCCTAGCAGTGTATAATTCACCCCTCCACTTT
cdr3_aa: CAWSALAVYNSPLHF

clone_size: .
j_call: TRBJ2-3
d_call: TRBD2
v_call: TRBV4-3
cdr3_nt: TGCGCCAGCAGCTATAGCGGGGGGGGAGGCACAGATACGCAGTATTTT
cdr3_aa: CASSYSGGGGTDTQYF

clone_size: .
j_call: TRBJ2-1
d_call: TRBD2
v_call: TRBV5-4
cdr3_nt: TGTGCCAGCAGCAAACCTCCCGGGACTACTTACAATGAGCAGTTCTTC
cdr3_aa: CASSKPPGTTYNEQFF

clone_size: .
j_call: TRBJ2-5
d_call: .
v_call: TRBV7-9
cdr3_nt: TGTGCCAGCAGCTTAGGACTTCGATTAGCCCACCAAGAGACCCAGTACTTC
cdr3_aa: CASSLGLRLAHQETQYF

clone_size: .
j_call: TRBJ2-2
d_call: TRBD1
v_call: TRBV5-4
cdr3_nt: TGTGCCAGCAGCTCCGGGACAGGGGCCCCCGGGGAGCTGTTTTTT
cdr3_aa: CASSSGTGAPGELFF

clone_size: .
j_call: TRBJ2-3
d_call: .
v_call: TRBV19
cdr3_nt: TGTGCCAGTAGTACCCGGACTAGCACAGATACGCAGTATTTT
cdr3_aa: CASSTRTSTDTQYF

clone_size: .
j_call: TRBJ2-5
d_call: .
v_call: TRBV18
cdr3_nt: TGTGCCAGCTCACCCCAGGGTTGGGAGACCCAGTACTTC
cdr3_aa: CASSPQGWETQYF

clone_size: .
j_call: TRBJ2-7
d_call: TRBD2
v_call: TRBV5-1
cdr3_nt: TGCGCCAGCAGCTTGACGGGGGGAAACTACGAGCAGTACTTC
cdr3_aa: CASSLTGGNYEQYF

clone_size: .
j_call: TRBJ1-1
d_call: TRBD1
v_call: TRBV18
cdr3_nt: TGTGCCAGCGGGGGACAGAGTAGTATGAACACTGAAGCTTTCTTT
cdr3_aa: CASGGQSSMNTEAFF

clone_size: .
j_call: TRBJ2-5
d_call: .
v_call: TRBV11-2
cdr3_nt: TGTGCCAGCAGCCCCCAAAGAGGCAGACAAGAGACCCAGTACTTC
cdr3_aa: CASSPQRGRQETQYF

clone_size: .
j_call: TRBJ2-1
d_call: TRBD1
v_call: TRBV11-3
cdr3_nt: TGTGCCAGCAGCTTGAACAGGGGATCCTACAATGAGCAGTTCTTC
cdr3_aa: CASSLNRGSYNEQFF

clone_size: .
j_call: TRBJ2-7
d_call: .
v_call: TRBV7-2
cdr3_nt: TGTGCCAGCAGCTTAGTCCTCTACGAGCAGTACTTC
cdr3_aa: CASSLVLYEQYF

clone_size: .
j_call: TRBJ1-1
d_call: .
v_call: TRBV11-2
cdr3_nt: TGTGCCAGCAGCCCATCTTTAGGACAGTTGAACACTGAAGCTTTCTTT
cdr3_aa: CASSPSLGQLNTEAFF

clone_size: .
j_call: TRBJ2-2
d_call: TRBD1
v_call: TRBV7-2
cdr3_nt: TGTGCCAGCAACGACAGGGGCGGGACCGGGGAGCTGTTTTTT
cdr3_aa: CASNDRGGTGELFF